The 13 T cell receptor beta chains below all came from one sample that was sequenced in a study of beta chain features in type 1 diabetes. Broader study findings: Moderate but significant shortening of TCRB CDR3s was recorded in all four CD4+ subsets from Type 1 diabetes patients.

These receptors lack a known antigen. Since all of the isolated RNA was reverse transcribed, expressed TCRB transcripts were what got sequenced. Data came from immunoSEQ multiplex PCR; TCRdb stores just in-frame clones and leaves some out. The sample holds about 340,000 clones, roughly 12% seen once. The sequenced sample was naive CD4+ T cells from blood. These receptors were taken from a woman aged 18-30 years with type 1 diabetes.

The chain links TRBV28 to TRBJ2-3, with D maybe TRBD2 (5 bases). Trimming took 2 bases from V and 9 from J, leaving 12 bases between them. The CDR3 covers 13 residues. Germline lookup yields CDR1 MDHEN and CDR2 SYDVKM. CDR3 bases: TGTGCCAGCAGTTTACATGAGGGCACGACGCAGTATTTT. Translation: CASSLHEGTTQYF.

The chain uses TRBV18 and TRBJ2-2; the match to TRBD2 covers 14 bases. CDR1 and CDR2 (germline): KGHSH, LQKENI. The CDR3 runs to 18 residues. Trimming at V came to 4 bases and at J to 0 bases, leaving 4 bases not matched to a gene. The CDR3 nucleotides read TGTGCCAGCTCACTACAGGGACTAGCGGGAGCGAACACCGGGGAGCTGTTTTTT. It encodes CASSLQGLAGANTGELFF.

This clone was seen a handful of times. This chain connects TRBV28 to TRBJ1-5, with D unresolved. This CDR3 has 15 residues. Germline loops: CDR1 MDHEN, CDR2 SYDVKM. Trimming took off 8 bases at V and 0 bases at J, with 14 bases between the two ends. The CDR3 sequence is CASRRELYSNQPQHF. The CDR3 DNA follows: TGTGCCAGCCGTCGCGAACTTTATAGCAATCAGCCCCAGCATTTT.

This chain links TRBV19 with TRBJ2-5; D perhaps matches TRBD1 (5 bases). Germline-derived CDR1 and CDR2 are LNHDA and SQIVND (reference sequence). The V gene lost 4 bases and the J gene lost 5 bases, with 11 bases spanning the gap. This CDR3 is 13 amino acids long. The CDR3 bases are TGTGCCAGTAGTAGCCAGGGATTGGAGACCCAGTACTTC. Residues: CASSSQGLETQYF.

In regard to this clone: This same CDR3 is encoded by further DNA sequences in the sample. DNA of the CDR3: TGTGCCAGCTCACCGTCGGGCTCTGGGGCCAACGTCCTGACTTTC. Translation: CASSPSGSGANVLTF. The chain carries TRBV18 and TRBJ2-6; D remains ambiguous. Germline V gene data show CDR1 as KGHSH and CDR2 as LQKENI. CDR3 size: 15 residues. V shed 3 bases and J shed 0 bases, with 6 bases lying between them. The full variable domain, its missing parts supplied by reference TRBV18 and TRBJ2-6, is NAGVMQNPRHLVRRRGQEARLRCSPMKGHSHVYWYRQLPEEGLKFMVYLQKENIIDESGMPKERFSAEFPKEGPSILRIQQVVRGDSAAYFCASSPSGSGANVLTFGAGSRLTVL.

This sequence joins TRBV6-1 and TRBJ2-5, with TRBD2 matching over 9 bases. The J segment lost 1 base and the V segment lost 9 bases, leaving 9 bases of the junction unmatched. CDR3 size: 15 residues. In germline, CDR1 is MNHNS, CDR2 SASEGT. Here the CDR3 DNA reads TGTGCCAGTGCCCCCGGCGGGAGGGCCCAAGAGACCCAGTACTTC. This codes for CASAPGGRAQETQYF.

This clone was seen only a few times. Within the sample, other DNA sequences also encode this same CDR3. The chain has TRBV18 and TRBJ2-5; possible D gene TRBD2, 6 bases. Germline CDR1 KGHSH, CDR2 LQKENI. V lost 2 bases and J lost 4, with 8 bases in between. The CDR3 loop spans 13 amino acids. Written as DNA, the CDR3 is TGTGCCAGCTCACCAGGGGGAGGAGAGACCCAGTACTTC. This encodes CASSPGGGETQYF. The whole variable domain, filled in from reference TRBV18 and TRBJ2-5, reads NAGVMQNPRHLVRRRGQEARLRCSPMKGHSHVYWYRQLPEEGLKFMVYLQKENIIDESGMPKERFSAEFPKEGPSILRIQQVVRGDSAAYFCASSPGGGETQYFGPGTRLLVL.

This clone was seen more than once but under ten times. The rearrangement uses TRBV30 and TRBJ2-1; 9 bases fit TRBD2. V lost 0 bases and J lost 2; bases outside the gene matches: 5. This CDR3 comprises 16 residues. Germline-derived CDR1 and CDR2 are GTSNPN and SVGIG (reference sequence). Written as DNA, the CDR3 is TGTGCCTGGAGTGTACTTCGACTAGCGGCCTACAATGAGCAGTTCTTC. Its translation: CAWSVLRLAAYNEQFF.

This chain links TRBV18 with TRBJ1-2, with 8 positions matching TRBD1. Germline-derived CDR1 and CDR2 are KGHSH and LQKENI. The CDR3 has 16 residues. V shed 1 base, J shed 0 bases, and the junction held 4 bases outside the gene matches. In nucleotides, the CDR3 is TGTGCCAGCTCACCACGTGCGGACAGGGCTAACTATGGCTACACCTTC. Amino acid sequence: CASSPRADRANYGYTF.

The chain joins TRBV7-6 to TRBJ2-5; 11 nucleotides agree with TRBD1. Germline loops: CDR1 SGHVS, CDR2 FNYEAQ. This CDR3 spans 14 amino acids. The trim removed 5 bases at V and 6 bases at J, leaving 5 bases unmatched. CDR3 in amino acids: CASSPGTGGKTQYF. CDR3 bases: TGTGCCAGCAGCCCTGGGACAGGGGGGAAGACCCAGTACTTC. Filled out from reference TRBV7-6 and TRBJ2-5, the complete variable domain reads GAGVSQSPRYKVTKRGQDVALRCDPISGHVSLYWYRQALGQGPEFLTYFNYEAQQDKSGLPNDRFSAERPEGSISTLTIQRTEQRDSAMYRCASSPGTGGKTQYFGPGTRLLVL.

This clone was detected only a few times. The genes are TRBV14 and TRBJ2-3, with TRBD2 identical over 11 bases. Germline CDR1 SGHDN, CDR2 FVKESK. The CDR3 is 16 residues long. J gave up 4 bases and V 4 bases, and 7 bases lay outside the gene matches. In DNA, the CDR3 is TGTGCCAGCAGCCGAACTAGCGGGAGCATCTCAGATACGCAGTATTTT. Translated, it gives CASSRTSGSISDTQYF.

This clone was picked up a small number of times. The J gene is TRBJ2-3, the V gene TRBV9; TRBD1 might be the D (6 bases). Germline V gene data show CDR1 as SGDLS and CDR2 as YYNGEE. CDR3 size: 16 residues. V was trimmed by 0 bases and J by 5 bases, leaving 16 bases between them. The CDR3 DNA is TGTGCCAGCAGCGTAGGGGAAGGGACACCGGTAGATACGCAGTATTTT. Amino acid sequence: CASSVGEGTPVDTQYF.

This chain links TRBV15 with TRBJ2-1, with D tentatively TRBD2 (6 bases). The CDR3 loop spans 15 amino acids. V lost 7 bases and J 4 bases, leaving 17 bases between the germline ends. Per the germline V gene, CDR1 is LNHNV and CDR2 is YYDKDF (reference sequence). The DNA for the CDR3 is TGTGCCACCAACCCACAGAGCGGGTATTACAATGAGCAGTTCTTC. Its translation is CATNPQSGYYNEQFF.